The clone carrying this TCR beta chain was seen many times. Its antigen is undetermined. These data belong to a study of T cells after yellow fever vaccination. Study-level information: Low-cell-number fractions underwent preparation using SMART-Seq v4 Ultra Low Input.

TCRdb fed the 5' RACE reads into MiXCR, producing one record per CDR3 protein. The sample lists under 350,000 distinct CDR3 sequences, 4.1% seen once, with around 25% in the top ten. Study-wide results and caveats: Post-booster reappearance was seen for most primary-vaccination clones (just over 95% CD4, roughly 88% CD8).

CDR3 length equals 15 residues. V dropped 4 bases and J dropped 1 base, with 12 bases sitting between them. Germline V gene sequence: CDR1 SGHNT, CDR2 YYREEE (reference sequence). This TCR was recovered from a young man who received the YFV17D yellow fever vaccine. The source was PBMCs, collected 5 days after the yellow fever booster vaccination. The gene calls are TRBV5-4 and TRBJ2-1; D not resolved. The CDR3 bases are TGTGCCAGCAGCCCGGGCGTGGGGTCCTACAATGAGCAGTTCTTC. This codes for CASSPGVGSYNEQFF.